This entry lists 19 T cell receptor beta chains sequenced from one sample in a study of blood T cell repertoires in COVID-19. Assay: immunoSEQ multiplex PCR; the TCRdb copy retains only in-frame clones and omits some. The table has 150,000 to 200,000 clones, around 86% seen once. The material sequenced was PBMCs or T cells enriched from blood (not recorded which). These receptors all come from a woman in her thirties or forties in a cohort exposed to, infected with or recovered from COVID-19 (not recorded which).

CDR3 bases: TGTGCCAGCAGCCCCACGGGGGGATCGGGCGAGCAGTACTTC. Its translation: CASSPTGGSGEQYF. The chain employs TRBV7-9 and TRBJ2-7; TRBD2 agrees at 7 bases. The CDR3 length is 14 residues. Losses at the gene ends were 5 bases for V and 6 bases for J; bases not matched to a gene: 10. CDR1 and CDR2 (germline): SEHNR, FQNEAQ (reference sequence).

The chain uses TRBV28 and TRBJ1-1, with 7 bases that match TRBD1. Trimming cost V 2 bases and J 2 bases; bases outside gene matches: 2. Germline loops: CDR1 MDHEN, CDR2 SYDVKM. The CDR3 covers 14 residues. The CDR3 DNA reads TGTGCCAGCAGTTTAAGGACAGGAAACACTGAAGCTTTCTTT. Translating gives CASSLRTGNTEAFF. The variable domain in full, with the rest retrieved from reference TRBV28 and TRBJ1-1, is DVKVTQSSRYLVKRTGEKVFLECVQDMDHENMFWYRQDPGLGLRLIYFSYDVKMKEKGDIPEGYSVSREKKERFSLILESASTNQTSMYLCASSLRTGNTEAFFGQGTRLTVV.

The V and J genes are TRBV28 and TRBJ1-2, with 7 bases aligning to TRBD1. V shed 2 bases and J 8 bases; nucleotides not matched to a gene: 8. Per the germline V gene, CDR1 is MDHEN and CDR2 is SYDVKM. The CDR3 extends over 14 amino acids. CDR3 region: CASSLIMGQYGYTF. For the CDR3, the DNA is TGTGCCAGCAGTTTAATAATGGGACAGTACGGCTACACCTTC.

The rearrangement links TRBV7-9 to TRBJ2-3; TRBD2 aligns across 7 bases. This CDR3 has 17 amino acids. With V trimmed by 5 bases and J by 0 bases, 11 bases remained unmatched. CDR1 SEHNR and CDR2 FQNEAQ come from the germline V gene (reference sequence). The CDR3 nucleotides read TGTGCCAGCAGCCAGCGGGGTTCCATACTTAGCACAGATACGCAGTATTTT. Translating it yields CASSQRGSILSTDTQYF. The full variable domain, in which reference TRBV7-9 and TRBJ2-3 provide the parts outside the CDR3, is DTGVSQNPRHKITKRGQNVTFRCDPISEHNRLYWYRQTLGQGPEFLTYFQNEAQLEKSRLLSDRFSAERPKGSFSTLEIQRTEQGDSAMYLCASSQRGSILSTDTQYFGPGTRLTVL.

The V gene is TRBV9, the J gene TRBJ2-2, with D perhaps matching TRBD1 (6 bases). The germline V and J ends were trimmed by 1 base and 8 bases, with 12 bases remaining between them. CDR3 length: 14 residues. Germline V gene lookup returns CDR1 SGDLS and CDR2 YYNGEE. CDR3 sequence reads: CASSVFRGGGELFF. CDR3 nucleotide sequence: TGTGCCAGCAGCGTATTCAGGGGCGGTGGGGAGCTGTTTTTT. The variable domain in full, completed from reference TRBV9 and TRBJ2-2, reads DSGVTQTPKHLITATGQRVTLRCSPRSGDLSVYWYQQSLDQGLQFLIQYYNGEERAKGNILERFSAQQFPDLHSELNLSSLELGDSALYFCASSVFRGGGELFFGEGSRLTVL.

The chain joins TRBV3-1 (or the pseudogene TRBV3-2) to TRBJ2-1; 12 nucleotides line up with TRBD2. V dropped 0 bases and J dropped 8; count of bases not matched to a gene: 5. The CDR3 totals 16 residues. CDR1 and CDR2 (germline): LGHDT, YNNKEL (reference sequence). The CDR3 loop reads CASSQDWRLAGDEQFF. The CDR3 DNA reads TGTGCCAGCAGCCAAGATTGGAGACTAGCGGGAGATGAGCAGTTCTTC.

In its sample, this clone was seen once. The chain recombines TRBV27 with TRBJ2-7, with a weak D call TRBD1 (6 bases). CDR1 and CDR2 from the germline V gene are MNHEY and SMNVEV (reference sequence). The CDR3 spans 15 residues. V was cut by 4 bases and J by 2 bases, with 15 bases left in between. The CDR3 DNA reads as TGTGCCAGCAGTTCATACCAGGGGCCTGCCTACGAGCAGTACTTC. Its protein product is CASSSYQGPAYEQYF.

The rearrangement uses TRBV7-9 and TRBJ1-2; D ambiguous. The length of the CDR3 is 15 residues. Trimming removed 1 base from V and 1 base from J, with 10 bases in between. Germline V gene sequence: CDR1 SEHNR, CDR2 FQNEAQ (reference sequence). In DNA form, the CDR3 reads TGTGCCAGCAGCTTAGAGGACGGGGTTAACTATGGCTACACCTTC. This codes for CASSLEDGVNYGYTF.

The chain uses TRBV9 and TRBJ2-3; TRBD1 might be the D (5 bases). The CDR3 runs 15 residues. V was pared by 3 bases and J by 3 bases, with 14 bases between. Germline CDR1 reads SGDLS; CDR2 reads YYNGEE. The DNA of the CDR3 is TGTGCCAGCAGCGGCAAGGGGTTGAGTACAGATACGCAGTATTTT. It is translated as CASSGKGLSTDTQYF.

The chain couples TRBV19 to TRBJ2-7; D unresolved. V lost 8 bases and J lost 3, with 14 bases in between. Germline CDR1 and CDR2: LNHDA and SQIVND (reference sequence). The CDR3 runs to 13 residues. DNA for the CDR3: TGTGCCAGTGGTCTACCGGGTAACTACGAGCAGTACTTC. The encoded protein is CASGLPGNYEQYF. Combining the CDR3 with reference TRBV19 and TRBJ2-7 gives the whole variable domain DGGITQSPKYLFRKEGQNVTLSCEQNLNHDAMYWYRQDPGQGLRLIYYSQIVNDFQKGDIAEGYSVSREKKESFPLTVTSAQKNPTAFYLCASGLPGNYEQYFGPGTRLTVT.

With respect to this clone: The junction and the germline gene differ at one end; a read error may be behind it. The chain combines TRBV27 with TRBJ1-1; D is uncertain. The germline gives CDR1 MNHEY, CDR2 SMNVEV (reference sequence). The CDR3 is 15 amino acids. CDR3 region: CASSLFYPLNTEAFF. In nucleotides, the CDR3 is TGTGCCAGCAGCTTATTCTACCCGTTGAACACTGAAGCTTTCTTT.

The table lists this clone with a count of one. The V call is TRBV7-9, the J call TRBJ1-1, with 7 bases matching TRBD1. This CDR3 is 11 amino acids long. Germline trimming cut 10 bases from V and 4 bases from J; bases unmatched to any gene: 3. Germline-derived CDR1 and CDR2 are SEHNR and FQNEAQ (reference sequence). The CDR3 sequence is CATQGGTEAFF. In DNA form, the CDR3 reads TGTGCCACCCAGGGGGGCACTGAAGCTTTCTTT.

The rearrangement uses TRBV24-1 and TRBJ1-5, with 9 positions matching TRBD1. This CDR3 has 15 residues. Losses at the gene ends were 3 bases for V and 5 bases for J; bases not matched to a gene: 4. The germline V gene has CDR1 KGHDR and CDR2 SFDVKD. The CDR3 nucleotides are TGTGCCACCAGTGATGTACAGGGGGCGGATCAGCCCCAGCATTTT. This codes for CATSDVQGADQPQHF.

The V gene is TRBV6-5, the J gene TRBJ1-2; D is undetermined. The CDR3 runs to 12 residues. With 6 bases removed from V and 5 bases from J, the gap between germline ends came to 10 bases. CDR1 is MNHEY, CDR2 SVGAGI, per germline. The chain's CDR3 is CASREEGYGYTF. The CDR3 nucleotides read TGTGCCAGCAGGGAGGAGGGATATGGCTACACCTTC.

The table lists this clone with a count of one. The chain carries TRBV18 and TRBJ1-6; 7 bases match TRBD1. Germline-derived CDR1 and CDR2 are KGHSH and LQKENI. J gave up 7 bases and V 6 bases, and 12 bases lay outside the gene matches. CDR3 length: 16 residues. CDR3 sequence (DNA): TGTGCCAGCTCCCCTACAGGGGCAGCGGAGAATTCACCCCTCCACTTT. Translating it yields CASSPTGAAENSPLHF.

The V and J genes are TRBV6-4 and TRBJ1-1; perhaps TRBD1 as D (5 bases). Germline values: CDR1 MRHNA, CDR2 SNTAGT. There are 17 residues in the CDR3. V gave up 3 bases and J gave up 3 bases, with 20 bases separating them. CDR3: CASSDPRAWYRDTEAFF. The CDR3 bases are TGTGCCAGCAGTGATCCCAGGGCCTGGTATCGGGACACTGAAGCTTTCTTT.

This chain connects TRBV7-6 to TRBJ2-5; 9 positions agree with TRBD1. The CDR3 consists of 16 residues. CDR1 is SGHVS, CDR2 FNYEAQ, per germline. J gave up 5 bases and V 1 base, and 8 bases lay outside the gene matches. CDR3 coding DNA: TGTGCCAGCAGCTTAGTCGGGGACAGGGTGAGCGAGACCCAGTACTTC. Encoded protein: CASSLVGDRVSETQYF.

This chain's CDR3 is CASSYSREDSYEQYF. In nucleotides, the CDR3 is TGTGCCAGCAGTTACTCACGGGAGGACTCCTACGAGCAGTACTTC. V and J are TRBV6-2 or TRBV6-3 and TRBJ2-7; TRBD2 aligns across 7 bases. The ends lost 0 bases at V and 0 bases at J; junction bases unmatched: 2. This CDR3 spans 15 amino acids. Germline V gene data show CDR1 as MNHEY and CDR2 as SVGEGT.

The chain couples TRBV5-4 to TRBJ2-7, with a possible D match to TRBD1 (8 bases). In germline, CDR1 is SGHNT, CDR2 YYREEE (reference sequence). V gave up 0 bases and J gave up 2 bases, with 12 bases separating them. CDR3 length equals 15 residues. CDR3: CASSLEQGGAYEQYF. In DNA form, the CDR3 reads TGTGCCAGCAGCTTGGAACAGGGGGGGGCCTACGAGCAGTACTTC.